Listed below are T cell receptor beta chains from one sample, sequenced in a study of human T cells and chemical hapten exposure. TCRdb reprocessed the RACE reads via MiXCR and lists one record per CDR3 protein. Here the sample spans 100,000 or so distinct CDR3 sequences, 9.3% being singletons. The sample was whole blood, taken in connection with sensitization to the hapten diphenylcyclopropenone (DPC). The receptors were sampled from a middle-aged woman with alopecia areata. Some clones in this sample may be carry-over from other donors' samples. The CDR3 runs from the conserved cysteine through the conserved F or W. Each record gives: clone size, V gene, CDR3 length, J gene, D gene, CDR3 protein, CDR3 DNA. The D gene is left open where the match is weak. Clone size is shown for a subset of rows, as once, few, many or a class of expanded clone.

NA	TRBV28	15	TRBJ2-7	TRBD2	CASSTGGLASYEQYF	TGTGCCAGCAGTACCGGGGGACTAGCGTCCTACGAGCAGTACTTC
NA	TRBV7-3	16	TRBJ2-2	TRBD1	CASSRQGTANTGELFF	TGTGCCAGCAGTCGACAGGGCACCGCGAACACCGGGGAGCTGTTTTTT
NA	TRBV29-1	12	TRBJ1-1	NA	CSVESGYTEAFF	TGCAGCGTTGAATCGGGATACACTGAAGCTTTCTTT
many	TRBV19	15	TRBJ1-2	NA	CASIQQAGRVYGYTF	TGTGCCAGTATTCAGCAGGCAGGGAGGGTCTATGGCTACACCTTC
many	TRBV6-6	16	TRBJ1-3	NA	CASSYTDGRPGNTIYF	TGTGCCAGCAGTTATACCGACGGGCGTCCTGGAAACACCATATATTTT
few	TRBV20-1	15	TRBJ1-5	NA	CSARDRRGSNQPQHF	TGCAGTGCTAGAGATCGCCGGGGCAGCAATCAGCCCCAGCATTTT
many	TRBV10-3	14	TRBJ1-2	NA	CAIRDSLDGYGYTF	TGTGCCATCAGGGATAGCCTCGACGGATATGGCTACACCTTC
many	TRBV4-3	16	TRBJ2-1	TRBD2	CASSPLTGGSFYEQFF	TGCGCCAGCAGCCCTCTTACGGGCGGGAGCTTTTATGAGCAGTTCTTC
NA	TRBV29-1	13	TRBJ1-2	TRBD1	CSVATGGGYGYTF	TGCAGCGTCGCCACAGGGGGCGGCTATGGCTACACCTTC
many	TRBV2	19	TRBJ2-2	TRBD2	CASSDGLPGGRFGGGELFF	TGTGCCAGCAGTGACGGGCTCCCTGGCGGGAGGTTTGGTGGCGGGGAGCTGTTTTTT
many	TRBV6-2/TRBV6-3	16	TRBJ2-3	TRBD2	CASSYPSGRSTDTQYF	TGTGCCAGCAGTTACCCTAGCGGGAGAAGCACAGATACGCAGTATTTT
NA	TRBV5-4	16	TRBJ1-4	NA	CASSLGIWEKNGKLFF	TGTGCCAGCAGCTTGGGTATTTGGGAGAAGAATGGAAAACTGTTTTTT
few	TRBV28	15	TRBJ2-6	NA	CATNGADSGANVLTF	TGTGCCACCAACGGGGCTGACTCTGGGGCCAACGTCCTGACTTTC
many	TRBV6-1	14	TRBJ1-2	NA	CASIPAQGPYGYTF	TGTGCCAGCATCCCAGCCCAGGGCCCCTATGGCTACACCTTC
few	TRBV4-3	19	TRBJ2-6	TRBD2	CASSQDPGGPGSGANVLTF	TGCGCCAGCAGCCAAGATCCGGGGGGACCAGGCTCTGGGGCCAACGTCCTGACTTTC
few	TRBV29-1	14	TRBJ2-1	NA	CSAPLTASYNEQFF	TGCAGCGCCCCTTTGACAGCGTCCTACAATGAGCAGTTCTTC